This TCR beta chain was recovered during a study of cytomegalovirus exposure and HLA in healthy donors. Study results and limitations: Reports state that TCR beta sequences accurately predicted most subjects' HLA-A and HLA-B alleles. Researchers counted approximately 160 TCR beta chains as cytomegalovirus-associated. With later analysis, a missense DCLRE1C variant became linked to TCR beta V- and J-gene trimming. Previously analyzed data showed that most TCR beta V segments were productive at a frequency of about 87% or about 30%.

PCR involved 60 Vbeta and 13 Jbeta primers. TCRdb's copy holds only in-frame clones and misses some; the assay was immunoSEQ multiplex PCR. The sample lists some 120,000 clones; about 8.5% were seen once. This clone has more than one count but fewer than ten. Its antigen is undetermined. J was trimmed by 3 bases and V by 2 bases; bases with no gene match: 3. There are 15 residues in the CDR3. CDR1 and CDR2 from the germline V gene are MDHEN and SYDVKM. Sample: PBMCs. This receptor was identified in a man aged 35-49 years in good health and CMV-seronegative. The J gene is TRBJ2-3, the V gene TRBV28, with 9 bases aligning to TRBD2. This CDR3 is CASSLAGGPTDTQYF. The CDR3 nucleotides read TGTGCCAGCAGTTTAGCGGGGGGGCCGACAGATACGCAGTATTTT.